The entry that follows covers one T cell receptor beta chain sequence. Its specificity is not known. Survey-level immunoSEQ v3.0 assays were run. The table came from immunoSEQ multiplex PCR; TCRdb's copy has only in-frame clones and leaves some out. The sample lists just over 20,000 clones, 79% occurring once. The sample comes from a study of long-term antiretroviral therapy in people with HIV. Study-wide results and limits: Nothing was known about ART adherence, viral resistance or changes in therapy.

This CDR3 has 13 residues. Between the trimmed V and J ends, which lost 0 bases and 5 bases, there was a span of 8 bases. CDR1 and CDR2 from the germline V gene are LNHNV and YYDKDF (reference sequence). This specimen was unsorted PBMCs, taken 4.1 years after starting antiretroviral therapy. The sequence derives from a woman aged 40 to 50 with HIV. The chain recombines TRBV15 with TRBJ2-7, with D perhaps given as TRBD1 or TRBD2 (5 bases each). In nucleotides, the CDR3 is TGTGCCACCAGCAGAGATTTGGGGGACGAGCAGTACTTC. As protein: CATSRDLGDEQYF.